Listed below are T cell receptor beta chains from one sample, sequenced in a study of blood T cell repertoires in COVID-19. Here immunoSEQ multiplex PCR was the method, and the copy in TCRdb shows in-frame clones only, minus some. The table records some 300,000 clones, about 88% of them present only once. The specimen sequenced was peripheral blood. The receptor set was obtained from a man aged 65 to 79 with acute or convalescent COVID-19. Each CDR3 is given with its conserved first and last residue. The D gene is left open where the match is weak. Rows give clone size only sometimes, using once, few, many, or a class for an expanded clone.

abundance: .; j_gene: TRBJ1-1; v_gene: TRBV4-1; d_gene: TRBD1; CDR3aa: CASSQAGQGRTEAFF; CDR3nt: TGCGCCAGCAGCCAAGCGGGACAGGGAAGGACTGAAGCTTTCTTT
abundance: .; j_gene: TRBJ2-5; v_gene: TRBV2; d_gene: TRBD1; CDR3aa: CANSIAGGNGETQYF; CDR3nt: TGTGCCAACTCAATAGCAGGGGGAAATGGGGAGACCCAGTACTTC
abundance: .; j_gene: TRBJ2-1; v_gene: TRBV24-1; d_gene: .; CDR3aa: CATSDFRDEQFF; CDR3nt: TGTGCCACCAGTGATTTCAGGGATGAGCAGTTCTTC
abundance: .; j_gene: TRBJ2-5; v_gene: TRBV18; d_gene: .; CDR3aa: CASSPGARGETQYF; CDR3nt: TGTGCCAGCTCACCAGGGGCGCGGGGAGAGACCCAGTACTTC
abundance: .; j_gene: TRBJ2-2; v_gene: TRBV6-5; d_gene: TRBD1; CDR3aa: CASSLGQGHTGELFF; CDR3nt: TGTGCCAGCAGTTTGGGACAGGGGCACACCGGGGAGCTGTTTTTT
abundance: .; j_gene: TRBJ2-2; v_gene: TRBV9; d_gene: TRBD1; CDR3aa: CASSVGQGSITGELFF; CDR3nt: TGTGCCAGCAGCGTAGGACAGGGAAGTATCACCGGGGAGCTGTTTTTT
abundance: .; j_gene: TRBJ2-1; v_gene: TRBV9; d_gene: TRBD2; CDR3aa: CASSVTASGRINEQFF; CDR3nt: TGTGCCAGCAGCGTAACCGCTAGCGGGAGAATAAATGAGCAGTTCTTC
abundance: .; j_gene: TRBJ2-2; v_gene: TRBV6-6; d_gene: .; CDR3aa: CASSLGTSTGELFF; CDR3nt: TGTGCCAGCAGTTTAGGGACAAGCACCGGGGAGCTGTTTTTT
abundance: once; j_gene: TRBJ2-1; v_gene: TRBV10-3; d_gene: .; CDR3aa: CAISEGPSDEQFF; CDR3nt: TGTGCCATCAGTGAGGGGCCTTCCGATGAGCAGTTCTTC
abundance: .; j_gene: TRBJ2-7; v_gene: TRBV7-2; d_gene: TRBD2; CDR3aa: CASSWGLAEREQYF; CDR3nt: TGTGCCAGCAGCTGGGGACTAGCGGAGAGAGAGCAGTACTTC
abundance: .; j_gene: TRBJ1-3; v_gene: TRBV7-8; d_gene: TRBD1; CDR3aa: CASSLAADRASGNTIYF; CDR3nt: TGTGCCAGCAGCTTAGCGGCGGACAGGGCCTCTGGAAACACCATATATTTT